The 8 T cell receptor beta chains below were found in one sample sequenced in a study of regulatory T cells in long-lasting Graves disease (dated by TCRdb to the early 2020s). Sample time point, as interpreted from the label and publication: persistent/refractory GD, antithyroid drugs over 5 years with positive TRAb. For both TCR sequencing and RNA sequencing, RNA was extracted from PBMCs in TRIzol. Library method: multiplex PCR. Sequencing was carried out with an Illumina HiSeq 4000. CDR3 regions were amplified by Arm-PCR with iRepertoire HTBI primers to construct TCR beta libraries. TCRdb reran the public reads through fastp at Q25 and MiXCR, keeping productive beta chains. Rows matching on CDR3 protein sequence are summarized as one entry with the most common DNA and genes. The sample data list approximately 690,000 distinct CDR3 sequences, and 25% to 30% of these were observed just once. Around 42% of the sample lies in the top ten.

The sample in question was peripheral blood mononuclear cells (PBMCs), obtained when the disease was refractory, from a patient treated with antithyroid drugs. Source of these receptors: a female donor with Graves disease.

This sequence joins TRBV11-2 and TRBJ2-2; no firm D call. The CDR3 consists of 15 residues. Looked up from germline, CDR1 is SGHAT and CDR2 is FQNNGV. V was pared by 3 bases and J by 4 bases, with 12 bases between. The CDR3 DNA reads TGTGCCAGCAGCTTGAGGAACTTCCTCACCGGGGAGCTGTTTTTT. Protein: CASSLRNFLTGELFF.

This clonotype was seen more than once but under ten times. The chain has TRBV5-1 and TRBJ2-2; D is possibly TRBD2 (7 bases). The V end lost 0 bases, the J end lost 5 bases, and 14 bases lay between the germline ends. This CDR3 is built from 16 residues. Germline assignment: CDR1 SGHRS and CDR2 YFSETQ. The CDR3 protein is CASSLASGGFTGELFF. CDR3 DNA sequence: TGCGCCAGCAGCTTGGCCTCGGGGGGCTTTACCGGGGAGCTGTTTTTT.

At least ten counts were recorded for this clonotype. This chain uses TRBV28 with TRBJ1-6; weak D call: TRBD1 (5 bases). Trimming took off 4 bases at V and 10 bases at J, with 8 bases between the two ends. Germline CDR1 reads MDHEN; CDR2 reads SYDVKM. The CDR3 extends over 12 amino acids. CDR3 bases: TGTGCCAGCAGTTCCAGGGTGTCACCCCTCCACTTT. This translates into CASSSRVSPLHF.

This clonotype was detected ten times or more. In DNA form, the CDR3 reads TGTGCCAGCAGTCTGGGACTAGCTAGCTCTGGGGCCAACGTCCTGACTTTC. Translation: CASSLGLASSGANVLTF. The V call is TRBV6-1, the J call TRBJ2-6; 9 bases are a match to TRBD2. CDR3 size: 17 residues. Looked up from germline, CDR1 is MNHNS and CDR2 is SASEGT. J lost 0 bases, V lost 5 bases, and 5 bases had no gene match.

This chain uses TRBV20-1 with TRBJ1-6; a possible D gene is TRBD1 (6 bases). The CDR3 sequence is 14 residues long. Germline loops: CDR1 DFQATT, CDR2 SNEGSKA (reference sequence). The ends were cut back, 6 bases at V and 5 bases at J, with 14 bases in the middle. CDR3 DNA sequence: TGCAGTGCAGCACGGACAGTCGATAATTCACCCCTCCACTTT. It is translated as CSAARTVDNSPLHF.

In its sample, this clonotype was seen a few times. The chain combines TRBV18 with TRBJ2-5; the D gene could be TRBD1 or TRBD2 (5 bases each). The CDR3 covers 16 residues. The germline V gene encodes CDR1 KGHSH and CDR2 LQKENI. Trimming pared 6 bases from V and 3 bases from J, leaving 20 bases between. CDR3 protein: CASSPPYRTEEETQYF. CDR3 in DNA: TGTGCCAGCTCCCCCCCTTACAGGACGGAGGAAGAGACCCAGTACTTC.

The V call is TRBV20-1, the J call TRBJ2-7; D perhaps matches TRBD1 (6 bases). Germline V gene sequence: CDR1 DFQATT, CDR2 SNEGSKA (reference sequence). V was cut by 3 bases and J by 2 bases, with 11 bases left in between. The CDR3 is made up of 13 amino acids. The CDR3 DNA is TGCAGTGCTAGTCGGACAGTAACCTACGAGCAGTACTTC. Translated: CSASRTVTYEQYF.

This clonotype was seen a handful of times. The chain is built from TRBV15 and TRBJ1-4; TRBD1 matches 7 bases. V shed 4 bases and J 1 base; nucleotides not matched to a gene: 3. CDR1 and CDR2 from the germline V gene are LNHNV and YYDKDF (reference sequence). The CDR3 length is 15 residues. CDR3 sequence (DNA): TGTGCCACCAGCACCTCAGGGGGAACTAATGAAAAACTGTTTTTT. Translated, it gives CATSTSGGTNEKLFF.